These 27 T cell receptor beta chains came from one sample sequenced in a study of a mutant IDH1 vaccine in newly diagnosed glioma. Generated by immunoSEQ multiplex PCR, the TCRdb table keeps only in-frame clones and is missing some. Among about 23,000 clones, approximately 79% were seen once, and the ten largest hold 8% to 8.5%. Their antigens remain unidentified. Indicated time point: week 11, during vaccination. It was 300 ug of mutant IDH1 20-mer peptide that made up each vaccine dose, given with topical imiquimod. The sequencing here drew on PBMCs, taken from a glioma patient whose treatment included an IDH1 peptide vaccine. These receptors were taken from a man aged 40-49 years with glioma.

The CDR3 loop reads CASSLGRGARTDTQYF. The DNA for the CDR3 is TGTGCCAGCTCCTTGGGGAGAGGGGCGCGCACAGATACGCAGTATTTT. The chain uses TRBV7-9 and TRBJ2-3; possibly TRBD1 or TRBD2 for D (5 bases each). CDR3 length equals 16 residues. V was cut by 8 bases and J by 1 base, with 19 bases left in between. Looked up from germline, CDR1 is SEHNR and CDR2 is FQNEAQ (reference sequence).

This sequence joins TRBV10-1 and TRBJ2-7; D unclear. Germline CDR1 reads WNHNN; CDR2 reads SYGVQD (reference sequence). Trimming cost V 5 bases and J 0 bases, with 2 bases left between them. This CDR3 has 11 residues. The CDR3 protein is CASSNSYEQYF. CDR3 DNA: TGCGCCAGCAGTAACTCCTACGAGCAGTACTTC.

This clone was found once. The rearrangement joins TRBV5-4 to TRBJ2-7; D is uncertain. In germline, CDR1 is SGHNT, CDR2 YYREEE (reference sequence). The CDR3 runs 14 residues. V was trimmed by 0 bases and J by 3 bases, leaving 10 bases between them. This CDR3 reads CASSLAGSYYEQYV. CDR3 in DNA: TGTGCCAGCAGCTTGGCCGGGTCCTACTACGAGCAGTACGTC.

In its sample, this clone was seen once. The chain couples TRBV10-1 to TRBJ2-4, with a possible D match to TRBD2 (6 bases). Trimming stripped 2 bases from V and 1 base from J, with 6 bases between. Germline V gives CDR1 WNHNN, CDR2 SYGVQD (reference sequence). This CDR3 has 14 residues. CDR3 in DNA: TGCGCCAGCAGTGAGACTAGCGCCAAAAACATTCAGTACTTC. Translating gives CASSETSAKNIQYF.

The V gene is TRBV7-2, the J gene TRBJ2-3, with 14 bases that match TRBD2. Germline V gives CDR1 SGHTA, CDR2 FQGNSA. V shed 1 base, J shed 14 bases, and the junction held 8 bases outside the gene matches. CDR3 length: 15 amino acids. The CDR3 region has the DNA TGTGCCAGCAGCTTAGTTGGGACTAGCGGGAGTGGGCCGTATTTT. It specifies CASSLVGTSGSGPYF.

The V gene is TRBV7-6, the J gene TRBJ2-1; possible D gene TRBD2, 6 bases. CDR3 length: 14 amino acids. With 3 bases removed from V and 8 bases from J, the gap between germline ends came to 14 bases. Germline V gives CDR1 SGHVS, CDR2 FNYEAQ. The CDR3, as DNA: TGTGCCAGCAGCTTCCGGGAGACAATCGATGAGCAGTTCTTC. This sequence encodes CASSFRETIDEQFF.

This chain's CDR3 is CAIRTTSSTDTQYF. The DNA of the CDR3 is TGTGCCATCAGGACGACTAGTAGCACAGATACGCAGTATTTT. The rearrangement uses TRBV10-3 and TRBJ2-3, with D possibly matching TRBD2 (6 bases). Per germline, CDR1 ENHRY and CDR2 SYGVKD. Trimming shortened V by 6 bases and J by 0 bases, and 10 bases separated the two germline ends. The CDR3 consists of 14 residues.

The chain joins TRBV9 to TRBJ2-3; 9 bases are a match to TRBD2. CDR3 size: 17 residues. CDR1 is SGDLS, CDR2 YYNGEE, per germline. V shed 4 bases and J 7 bases; nucleotides not matched to a gene: 16. The CDR3 spells CASSHWGREGLRNTQYF. DNA of the CDR3: TGTGCCAGCAGCCACTGGGGGCGGGAGGGCCTCCGAAATACGCAGTATTTT.

The genes are TRBV5-1 and TRBJ1-1; D gene ambiguous. This CDR3 has 13 residues. V dropped 5 bases and J dropped 1 base, with 9 bases sitting between them. Looked up from germline, CDR1 is SGHRS and CDR2 is YFSETQ. The CDR3 is CASSKGENTEAFF. Here the CDR3 DNA reads TGCGCCAGCAGTAAGGGCGAGAACACTGAAGCTTTCTTT.

This clone is a singleton in its sample. The chain has TRBV11-1 and TRBJ2-5, with D maybe TRBD2 (5 bases). The last part of the DNA fits TRBJ2-7 better; the J call may be wrong. Germline assignment: CDR1 SGHAT and CDR2 FQDESV (reference sequence). This CDR3 contains 16 residues. CDR3 nucleotides: TGTGCCAGCAGCAACCCCTCCGGTGGGAGCTCCTACGAGCAGTACTTC. Translation gives CASSNPSGGSSYEQYF.

The rearrangement uses TRBV4-1 and TRBJ2-7; tentative D call: TRBD2 (6 bases). Between the trimmed V and J ends, which lost 0 bases and 4 bases, there was a span of 10 bases. CDR3 length: 14 residues. Germline CDR1 and CDR2: MGHRA and YSYEKL. The DNA of the CDR3 is TGCGCCAGCAGCCAAGAGAGTAGCGGATACGAGCAGTACTTC. It translates to CASSQESSGYEQYF.

The gene calls are TRBV5-5 and TRBJ1-1, with D uncertain. The V end lost 1 base, the J end lost 0 bases, and 7 bases lay between the germline ends. Germline loops: CDR1 SGHKS, CDR2 YYEKEE (reference sequence). The CDR3 is made up of 14 amino acids. CDR3 DNA: TGTGCCAGCAGCTTGCAACTAATGAACACTGAAGCTTTCTTT. Translation: CASSLQLMNTEAFF.

This chain connects TRBV5-1 to TRBJ1-3; D is unclear. Germline V gives CDR1 SGHRS, CDR2 YFSETQ. Trimming removed 7 bases at V and 2 bases at J, with 13 bases between. The CDR3 is 14 amino acids. The DNA of the CDR3 is TGCGCCAGCCGTGAGATAGGGACTGGAAACACCATATATTTT. Protein sequence: CASREIGTGNTIYF. Together with reference TRBV5-1 and TRBJ1-3, the CDR3 gives the full variable domain: KAGVTQTPRYLIKTRGQQVTLSCSPISGHRSVSWYQQTPGQGLQFLFEYFSETQRNKGNFPGRFSGRQFSNSRSEMNVSTLELGDSALYLCASREIGTGNTIYFGEGSWLTVV.

This clone was seen only a few times. The chain couples TRBV9 to TRBJ1-1; perhaps TRBD1 as D (5 bases). Trimming removed 4 bases from V and 4 bases from J, with 20 bases in between. CDR1 SGDLS and CDR2 YYNGEE come from the germline V gene. CDR3 length: 16 residues. CDR3 loop: CASSSTFVSGGTEAFF. For the CDR3, the DNA is TGTGCCAGCAGCTCGACGTTCGTTTCCGGGGGCACTGAAGCTTTCTTT.

The chain uses TRBV6-1 and TRBJ1-1; D remains ambiguous. V was shortened by 5 bases and J by 7 bases, with 11 bases between the two germline ends. Per the germline V gene, CDR1 is MNHNS and CDR2 is SASEGT. The CDR3 has 12 residues. The CDR3: CASSRQKFEAFF. DNA for the CDR3: TGTGCCAGCAGTAGACAAAAATTTGAAGCTTTCTTT.

Regarding this clone: The same CDR3 is also encoded by other DNA sequences in this sample. The chain is built from TRBV19 and TRBJ2-7, with D possibly being TRBD2 (6 bases). In germline, CDR1 is LNHDA, CDR2 SQIVND (reference sequence). The CDR3 loop spans 13 amino acids. V was cut by 3 bases and J by 3 bases, with 9 bases left in between. The CDR3 is CASSIGRDYEQYF. Here the CDR3 DNA reads TGTGCCAGTAGTATTGGGCGGGACTACGAGCAGTACTTC.

This clone was detected a few times. This sequence joins TRBV15 and TRBJ1-1; 7 bases are a match to TRBD1. Germline V CDR1 and CDR2: LNHNV, YYDKDF (reference sequence). The CDR3 totals 16 residues. J gave up 0 bases and V 1 base, and 5 bases lay outside the gene matches. The CDR3 loop is CATSRAGQSMNTEAFF. The CDR3 nucleotides read TGTGCCACCAGCAGAGCGGGACAGTCAATGAACACTGAAGCTTTCTTT. Drawing the rest from reference TRBV15 and TRBJ1-1, the complete variable domain is DAMVIQNPRYQVTQFGKPVTLSCSQTLNHNVMYWYQQKSSQAPKLLFHYYDKDFNNEADTPDNFQSRRPNTSFCFLDIRSPGLGDTAMYLCATSRAGQSMNTEAFFGQGTRLTVV.

This chain joins TRBV6-5 and TRBJ2-7; 10 bases fit TRBD2. The trim removed 5 bases at V and 4 bases at J, leaving 2 bases unmatched. The germline gives CDR1 MNHEY, CDR2 SVGAGI. The CDR3 is 13 amino acids. The CDR3 DNA follows: TGTGCCAGCAGTAAGCGGGAGGGATACGAGCAGTACTTC. It yields the protein CASSKREGYEQYF.

The rearrangement uses TRBV9 and TRBJ2-1; TRBD2 aligns across 14 bases. After removal of 4 bases from V and 8 bases from J, the junction contained 5 bases not matched to a gene. From germline, CDR1 is SGDLS and CDR2 YYNGEE. This CDR3 comprises 15 residues. The CDR3 sequence: CASSPGTSGSDEQFF. The CDR3, as DNA: TGTGCCAGCAGCCCTGGGACTAGCGGGAGCGATGAGCAGTTCTTC.

V usage is TRBV29-1 and J usage is TRBJ1-4; 7 nucleotides agree with TRBD1. Trimming removed 2 bases from V and 7 bases from J; junction bases left unmatched: 7. The CDR3 extends over 14 amino acids. Germline lookup yields CDR1 SQVTM and CDR2 ANQGSEA. CDR3 nucleotide sequence: TGCAGCGTTGAACGACAGGGAGAGCGTGAAAAACTGTTTTTT. Translated, it gives CSVERQGEREKLFF.

The chain links TRBV19 to TRBJ1-4, with 8 bases aligning to TRBD1. The J segment lost 7 bases and the V segment lost 8 bases, leaving 9 bases of the junction unmatched. Germline CDR1 is LNHDA and CDR2 is SQIVND (reference sequence). The CDR3 covers 14 residues. CDR3 amino acids: CASQDRAGGEKLFF. CDR3 DNA: TGTGCCAGTCAGGACAGGGCCGGTGGTGAAAAACTGTTTTTT. The variable domain in full, with the rest retrieved from reference TRBV19 and TRBJ1-4, is DGGITQSPKYLFRKEGQNVTLSCEQNLNHDAMYWYRQDPGQGLRLIYYSQIVNDFQKGDIAEGYSVSREKKESFPLTVTSAQKNPTAFYLCASQDRAGGEKLFFGSGTQLSVL.

This CDR3 is CASSLDPRGTEAFF. The DNA for the CDR3 is TGCGCCAGCAGCTTGGACCCCCGAGGCACTGAAGCTTTCTTT. The chain recombines TRBV5-1 with TRBJ1-1; D not certain. Germline V gene lookup returns CDR1 SGHRS and CDR2 YFSETQ. V was shortened by 0 bases and J by 4 bases, with 10 bases between the two germline ends. The CDR3 is 14 amino acids.

The CDR3 DNA reads TGTGCCTGGAGTGTACCGTCACAGTGGCTTTATAGCAATCAGCCCCAGCATTTT. Translated, it gives CAWSVPSQWLYSNQPQHF. The V and J genes are TRBV30 and TRBJ1-5; D is uncertain. CDR3 length equals 18 residues. Germline-derived CDR1 and CDR2 are GTSNPN and SVGIG (reference sequence). With 0 bases removed from V and 0 bases from J, the gap between germline ends came to 18 bases.

The chain carries TRBV5-1 and TRBJ2-6; D call uncertain. V was shortened by 0 bases and J by 0 bases, with 10 bases between the two germline ends. CDR1 is SGHRS, CDR2 YFSETQ, per germline. This CDR3 is built from 17 residues. The CDR3 bases are TGCGCCAGCAGCTTGGCGGTGACCAACTCTGGGGCCAACGTCCTGACTTTC. Amino acid sequence: CASSLAVTNSGANVLTF.

This clone was observed a handful of times. The genes are TRBV7-9 and TRBJ2-7; D possibly corresponds to TRBD2 (5 bases). The germline V and J ends were trimmed by 5 bases and 2 bases, with 13 bases remaining between them. The CDR3 sequence is 14 residues long. Per the germline V gene, CDR1 is SEHNR and CDR2 is FQNEAQ (reference sequence). The CDR3 here is CASSLTGKTYEQYF. As DNA, the CDR3 is TGTGCCAGCAGCCTTACGGGGAAGACCTACGAGCAGTACTTC.

This clone was observed a single time. DNA for the CDR3: TGTGCCAGCAGCCCCAGGACCCAGAACACTGAAGCTTTCTTT. Amino acid sequence: CASSPRTQNTEAFF. The chain uses TRBV13 and TRBJ1-1; no firm D call. The CDR3 is 14 amino acids. CDR1 is PRHDT and CDR2 is FYEKMQ in the germline V gene (reference sequence). Trimming took off 5 bases at V and 1 base at J, with 11 bases between the two ends.

The V gene is TRBV27, the J gene TRBJ2-5; D not resolved. CDR3 size: 14 residues. Looked up from germline, CDR1 is MNHEY and CDR2 is SMNVEV (reference sequence). V was trimmed by 2 bases and J by 0 bases, leaving 7 bases between them. CDR3 region: CASSLGRNQETQYF. The CDR3 coding sequence is TGTGCCAGCAGTTTAGGACGGAACCAAGAGACCCAGTACTTC.